These T cell receptor beta chains were read from a single sample in a study of cytomegalovirus exposure and HLA in healthy donors. The table came from immunoSEQ multiplex PCR; TCRdb's copy has only in-frame clones and leaves some out. This repertoire shows approximately 89,000 clones, about 80% found once; its top ten account for 1.2% to 1.5%. The material sequenced was PBMCs. The source is a male donor in good health and CMV-seronegative. Both conserved end residues are part of each CDR3. A D gene is named only where the DNA matches it firmly. Clone size appears in some rows only: once, few, many, or a class for an expanded clone.

NA	NA	TRBJ1-5	TRBV1	TGCACCAGCAGCCAATTTACAGAGTCCTCCCAGAGTGGGAGCAATCAGCCCCAGCATTTT	CTSSQFTESSQSGSNQPQHF
few	NA	TRBJ2-7	TRBV7-2	TGTGCCAGCAGCTTACACGTCAATACCTACGAGCAGTACTTC	CASSLHVNTYEQYF
NA	TRBD2	TRBJ2-1	TRBV11-3	TGTGCCAGCAGCTTGTTAGCGGGACACTACAATGAGCAGTTCTTC	CASSLLAGHYNEQFF
NA	TRBD1	TRBJ1-5	TRBV7-9	TGTGCCAGCAGCTCTTACCCGGGACAGGGAAATCAGCCCCAGCATTTT	CASSSYPGQGNQPQHF
once	NA	TRBJ1-1	TRBV29-1	TGCAGCCAGAGGAGGGGACTGAACACTGAAGCTTTCTTT	CSQRRGLNTEAFF
once	NA	TRBJ2-3	TRBV29-1	TGCAGCGCGCGGCTAGCGTTTTACACAGATACGCAGTATTTT	CSARLAFYTDTQYF
few	TRBD2	TRBJ2-5	TRBV18	TGTGCCAGCTCATCGGGACTAGCGGCCCAAGAGACCCAGTACTTC	CASSSGLAAQETQYF
few	NA	TRBJ2-1	TRBV5-1	TGCGCCAGCAGCTACCCTCAAGCGGCGCCCCCTTTCTCCTACAATGAGCAGTTCTTC	CASSYPQAAPPFSYNEQFF
few	NA	TRBJ1-2	TRBV6-5	TGTGCCAGCAGCCAGGGGTTCGGGGCTAACTATGGCTACACCTTC	CASSQGFGANYGYTF
NA	TRBD1	TRBJ2-6	TRBV5-8	TGTGCCAGCAGCCCCGGACAGGGGGCACCTGGGGCCAACGTCCTGACTTTC	CASSPGQGAPGANVLTF
NA	TRBD1	TRBJ1-2	TRBV7-2	TGTGCCAGCAGCGAAGGACAGGTCGGTGGCTACACCTTC	CASSEGQVGGYTF
NA	NA	TRBJ1-2	TRBV6-5	TGTGCCAGCACTCCCTTTGGGAGGGATGGCTACACCTTC	CASTPFGRDGYTF
few	NA	TRBJ1-4	TRBV30	TGTGCCTGGATCGACGGGAACGATGAAAAACTGTTTTTT	CAWIDGNDEKLFF
NA	TRBD1	TRBJ2-7	TRBV5-6	TGTGCCAGCGTTATCGGGACAGAGTTGTCCGAGCAGTACTTC	CASVIGTELSEQYF
NA	TRBD1	TRBJ1-1	TRBV11-1	TGTGCCAGCAGGTTGGACCCTAACACAGGGGGCACTGAAGCTTTCTTT	CASRLDPNTGGTEAFF
few	TRBD2	TRBJ2-3	TRBV29-1	TGCAGCGTCGGACTAGCGGGAGATACGCAGTATTTT	CSVGLAGDTQYF
NA	TRBD1	TRBJ2-1	TRBV29-1	TGCAGCGGATCAGGGGGCTCCTCCTACAATGAGCAGTTCTTC	CSGSGGSSYNEQFF
NA	NA	TRBJ2-3	TRBV5-1	TGCGCCAGCAGCGCCGGACAGGCGGGATGGACAGATACGCAGTATTTT	CASSAGQAGWTDTQYF
NA	TRBD2	TRBJ2-3	TRBV4-2	TGTGCCAGCAGCCAAGATCAATTTAGCGGGGTAGGCACAGATACGCAGTATTTT	CASSQDQFSGVGTDTQYF
NA	TRBD1	TRBJ2-7	TRBV27	TGTGCCAGCAGTCCAGGGACAGGGGGGTACTACGAGCAGTACTTC	CASSPGTGGYYEQYF